This T cell receptor beta chain was profiled in a study of metastatic and nonmetastatic thyroid tumors. Study overall: Samples came from malignant and benign thyroid patients, and repertoires were compared across blood and tumor or nodule tissue. Study outcomes and limitations: Relative to benign nodules, malignant thyroid tumors were reportedly characterized by significantly elevated TCR beta diversity in blood and tumor.

This CDR3 is built from 15 residues. Germline V CDR1 and CDR2: SGHNT, YYREEE (reference sequence). V trimming: 3 bases; J trimming: 8 bases; junction bases outside the gene matches: 8. Authors' methods: Building a distant-metastasis classifier for papillary thyroid cancer drew on CDR3 differences across clinicopathological groups. With MiXCR, TCRdb called clones anew from the PCR reads. None of the V and J calls come from the authors' own analysis; TCRdb made them. Of 24,000 or so clones in the sample, about an eighth were seen once. Ahead of thyroid surgery, no patient had received treatment of any kind. This clone has only a few counts. The target antigen is unknown. Given a much more abundant clone one base away, this may be a read error.

The J gene is TRBJ2-3, the V gene TRBV5-4; 11 nucleotides line up with TRBD2. The sample taken for sequencing was blood. The clonotype was recovered from a female donor with papillary thyroid cancer or a benign thyroid nodule (not recorded which). Some clones in this sample may be carry-over from other donors' samples. CDR3 region: CASSSTSGRRGTQYF. As DNA, the CDR3 is TGTGCCAGCAGCTCCACTAGCGGGAGAAGGGGTACGCAGTATTTT.